A single TCR beta chain is shown here with its context. Antigen: not known. The CDR3 end is not reached by the read, which stops 3 residues before it; the germline J gene fills it in. Only in-frame clones appear in the TCRdb table, and some are missing; sequencing was by immunoSEQ multiplex PCR. The sample includes 28,000 or so clones. This specimen belongs to a study of T cells in women clearing cervical HPV infection. Study details: Controls' single incident HPV16 infection cleared within 12 months without precancer. Only a few women had HLA typing results available. General study points: Unknown T-cell numbers per sample may underlie the richness differences. CIN3+ cases had significantly higher TCR richness than controls; evenness did not differ.

Germline-derived CDR1 and CDR2 are DFQATT and SNEGSKA (reference sequence). CDR3 length: 15 amino acids. V and J are TRBV20-1 and TRBJ2-4; 7 bases fit TRBD2. The TCR was taken from a woman between 18 and 75 years old with a cervical HPV16 infection that either progressed to CIN3+ or cleared (not recorded which). Specimen: blood buffy coat. The CDR3 DNA, read in part, is TGCAGTGCTAGAAATACAGATGAGGGCCCGGGGGGT. As protein: CSARNTDEGPGG. In full, the CDR3 reads CSARNTDEGPGGQYF.